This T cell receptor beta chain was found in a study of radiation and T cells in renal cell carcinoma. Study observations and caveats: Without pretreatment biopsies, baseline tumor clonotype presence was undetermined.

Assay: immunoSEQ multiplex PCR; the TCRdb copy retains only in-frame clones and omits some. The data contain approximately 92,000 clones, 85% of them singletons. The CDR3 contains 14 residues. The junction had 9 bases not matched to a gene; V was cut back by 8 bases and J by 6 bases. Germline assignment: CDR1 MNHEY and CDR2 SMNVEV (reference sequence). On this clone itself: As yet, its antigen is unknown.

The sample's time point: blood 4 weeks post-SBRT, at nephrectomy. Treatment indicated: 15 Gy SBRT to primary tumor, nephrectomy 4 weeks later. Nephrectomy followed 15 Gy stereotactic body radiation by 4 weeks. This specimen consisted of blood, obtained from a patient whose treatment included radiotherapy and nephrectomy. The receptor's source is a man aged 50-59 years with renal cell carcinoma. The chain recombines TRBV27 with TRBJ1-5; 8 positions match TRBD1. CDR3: CASRLQGASQPQHF. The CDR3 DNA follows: TGTGCCAGCCGTCTCCAGGGGGCAAGTCAGCCCCAGCATTTT.